This T cell receptor (beta chain) was identified in a study of graft-versus-host responses after intestinal transplantation. Overall study: Those transplanted obtained multivisceral, liver-intestinal, or isolated intestinal grafts. Every recipient underwent anti-thymocyte globulin induction, then tacrolimus and steroids for roughly 3 years. Broader study findings: Peak levels of circulating GvH clones tracked with early post-transplant HvG declines. Allograft graft-versus-host to host-versus-graft clonal ratios ran high in patients with graft-donor T cell macrochimerism.

Points on this clone: The antigen is undetermined.

The V gene lost 2 bases and the J gene lost 0 bases, with 9 bases spanning the gap. Germline V CDR1 and CDR2: MDHEN, SYDVKM. CDR3 length: 15 amino acids. Clones were read by immunoSEQ multiplex PCR, and TCRdb kept only the in-frame ones, dropping some. The sample consists of 77,000 or so clones, around 92% of them appearing once. This clonotype originated in a human patient who received an intestinal transplant, so some T cells may come from the graft donor. The sample here was PBMCs, taken 98 days after intestinal transplantation. The V gene is TRBV28, the J gene TRBJ2-3; TRBD1 or TRBD2 may be the D gene (5 bases each). The CDR3 nucleotides are TGTGCCAGCAGTTTAGGCAGGGAGAGCACAGATACGCAGTATTTT. Protein product: CASSLGRESTDTQYF. The complete variable domain, with remaining parts taken from reference TRBV28 and TRBJ2-3, reads DVKVTQSSRYLVKRTGEKVFLECVQDMDHENMFWYRQDPGLGLRLIYFSYDVKMKEKGDIPEGYSVSREKKERFSLILESASTNQTSMYLCASSLGRESTDTQYFGPGTRLTVL.